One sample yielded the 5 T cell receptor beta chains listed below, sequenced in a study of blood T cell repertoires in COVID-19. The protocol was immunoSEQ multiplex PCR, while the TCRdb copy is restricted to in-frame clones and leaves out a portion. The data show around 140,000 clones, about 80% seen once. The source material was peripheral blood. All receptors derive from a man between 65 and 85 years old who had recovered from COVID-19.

CDR3 protein: CASSLGTGNQPQHF. CDR3 in DNA: TGTGCCAGCAGCTTAGGGACAGGCAATCAGCCCCAGCATTTT. The chain uses TRBV11-2 and TRBJ1-5; maybe TRBD1 (6 bases). The CDR3 runs 14 residues. With 1 base removed from V and 2 bases from J, the gap between germline ends came to 6 bases. The germline V gene has CDR1 SGHAT and CDR2 FQNNGV.

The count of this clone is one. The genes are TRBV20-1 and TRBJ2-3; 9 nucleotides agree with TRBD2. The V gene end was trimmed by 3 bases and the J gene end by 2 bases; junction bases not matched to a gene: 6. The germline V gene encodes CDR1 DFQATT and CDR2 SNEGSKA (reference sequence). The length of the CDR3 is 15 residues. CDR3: CSASVLAGLTDTQYF. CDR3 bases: TGCAGTGCTAGTGTACTAGCGGGTCTCACAGATACGCAGTATTTT.

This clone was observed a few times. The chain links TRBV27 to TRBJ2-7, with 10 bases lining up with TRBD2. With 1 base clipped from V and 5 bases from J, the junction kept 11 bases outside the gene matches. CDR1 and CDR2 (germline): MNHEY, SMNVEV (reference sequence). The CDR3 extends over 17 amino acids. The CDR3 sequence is CASSLFDASGRVHEQYF. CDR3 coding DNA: TGTGCCAGCAGTTTATTTGATGCTAGCGGGAGAGTCCACGAGCAGTACTTC.

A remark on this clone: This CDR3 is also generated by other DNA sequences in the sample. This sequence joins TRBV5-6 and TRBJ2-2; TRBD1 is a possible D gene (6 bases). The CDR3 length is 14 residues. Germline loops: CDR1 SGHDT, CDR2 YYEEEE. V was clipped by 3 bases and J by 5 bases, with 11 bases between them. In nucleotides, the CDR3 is TGTGCCAGCAGCTCCCCTCAGGGGACCGGGGAGCTGTTTTTT. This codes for CASSSPQGTGELFF.

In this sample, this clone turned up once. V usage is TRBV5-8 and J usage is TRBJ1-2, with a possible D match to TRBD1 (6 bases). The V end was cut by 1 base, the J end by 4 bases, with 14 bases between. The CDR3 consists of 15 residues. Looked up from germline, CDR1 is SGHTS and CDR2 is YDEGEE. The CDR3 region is CASSLKTAGAYGYTF. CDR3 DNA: TGTGCCAGCAGCTTGAAAACGGCAGGGGCCTATGGCTACACCTTC.